This TCR beta chain is drawn from a study of T cell changes during pregnancy in multiple sclerosis. The assay was immunoSEQ multiplex PCR, and TCRdb's table has in-frame clones only and misses some. The sample yields 45,000 to 55,000 clones, around 90% seen once. Germline CDR1 is MNHNY and CDR2 is SVGAGI (reference sequence). With V trimmed by 6 bases and J by 6 bases, 6 bases remained unmatched. The CDR3 totals 14 residues. This clonotype originated in a female donor with multiple sclerosis, enrolled in a pregnancy study. The chain couples TRBV6-6 to TRBJ1-3; TRBD1 aligns across 9 bases. Sequenced material: CD4+ T cells from peripheral blood mononuclear cells, taken in the second trimester of pregnancy. The CDR3 nucleotides read TGTGCCAGCAGCCCGGGACAGGGAATAAACACCATATATTTT. It yields the protein CASSPGQGINTIYF.